The 10 T cell receptor beta chains listed next were all sequenced from one sample in a study of siplizumab effects on memory and regulatory T cells. Profiling relied on immunoSEQ multiplex PCR, and the TCRdb table lists in-frame clones only, not all of them. The repertoire holds around 100,000 clones, with more than 90% as singletons. Specimen: CD4+ T cells sorted from blood. The receptors were sampled from a human donor in good health.

This chain links TRBV2 with TRBJ2-1; perhaps TRBD2 as D (6 bases). The CDR3 consists of 15 residues. Germline V CDR1 and CDR2: SNHLY, FYNNEI. Trimming stripped 3 bases from V and 2 bases from J, with 11 bases between. CDR3 bases: TGTGCCAGCAGTGAGAGTAGCGGAACCTACAATGAGCAGTTCTTC. Translated: CASSESSGTYNEQFF.

CDR3 coding DNA: TGTGCCAGCAGCGACCCCCTCTCGGCAGATACGCAGTATTTT. Protein sequence: CASSDPLSADTQYF. The J gene is TRBJ2-3, the V gene TRBV9; D ambiguous. Per the germline V gene, CDR1 is SGDLS and CDR2 is YYNGEE. V was pared by 3 bases and J by 4 bases, with 12 bases between. The CDR3 totals 14 residues.

The V call is TRBV6-1, the J call TRBJ2-7; D is ambiguous. Trimming shortened V by 0 bases and J by 2 bases, and 11 bases separated the two germline ends. CDR1 MNHNS and CDR2 SASEGT come from the germline V gene. The CDR3 is made up of 15 amino acids. The DNA for the CDR3 is TGTGCCAGCAGTGAAGCCGGGCCTAACACCTACGAGCAGTACTTC. Translation gives CASSEAGPNTYEQYF.

The CDR3 loop is CASSVGLSGDTQYF. Written as DNA, the CDR3 is TGTGCCAGCAGCGTTGGACTTAGCGGGGATACGCAGTATTTT. This chain links TRBV9 with TRBJ2-3; 7 nucleotides align to TRBD2. The junction had 6 bases not matched to a gene; V was cut back by 2 bases and J by 6 bases. The CDR3 consists of 14 residues. The germline V gene encodes CDR1 SGDLS and CDR2 YYNGEE.

The chain couples TRBV6-1 to TRBJ1-6; maybe TRBD1 (6 bases). V lost 2 bases to trimming and J lost 14 bases, with 22 bases between them. CDR1 MNHNS and CDR2 SASEGT come from the germline V gene. The CDR3 contains 16 residues. In DNA, the CDR3 is TGTGCCAGCAGTGAAAAGGAACAGGGTCCCTTCCGGGCCCTCCACTTT. The encoded protein is CASSEKEQGPFRALHF.

The V gene is TRBV7-2, the J gene TRBJ1-1; D not certain. Germline CDR1 is SGHTA and CDR2 is FQGNSA. The CDR3 has 14 amino acids. Trimming shortened V by 0 bases and J by 4 bases, and 9 bases separated the two germline ends. For the CDR3, the DNA is TGTGCCAGCAGCTTAGCGGGAGGTCCCACTGAAGCTTTCTTT. Translating it yields CASSLAGGPTEAFF.

The chain carries TRBV4-2 and TRBJ1-6, with unresolved D. V lost 1 base and J 9 bases, leaving 1 base between the germline ends. The CDR3 spans 11 residues. CDR1 LGHNA and CDR2 YNFKEQ come from the germline V gene. CDR3 sequence (DNA): TGTGCCAGCAGCCAAGGTTCACCCCTCCACTTT. It yields the protein CASSQGSPLHF.

The chain joins TRBV15 to TRBJ2-2; 10 bases align to TRBD2. With 5 bases clipped from V and 7 bases from J, the junction kept 10 bases outside the gene matches. The V gene's germline CDR1 is LNHNV and CDR2 YYDKDF (reference sequence). The CDR3 is made up of 16 amino acids. This chain's CDR3 is CATSGSGGATYGELFF. The CDR3 DNA sequence: TGTGCCACCAGCGGGAGCGGGGGGGCCACCTACGGGGAGCTGTTTTTT.

This clone was detected once. The gene calls are TRBV6-4 and TRBJ1-6; TRBD1 matches at 10 bases. After removal of 0 bases from V and 9 bases from J, the junction contained 2 bases not matched to a gene. CDR3 length: 15 residues. Germline-derived CDR1 and CDR2 are MRHNA and SNTAGT. Here the CDR3 DNA reads TGTGCCAGCAGTGACTCCGGACAGGGGGTTTCACCCCTCCACTTT. Its protein product is CASSDSGQGVSPLHF.

V gene TRBV4-3 combines with J gene TRBJ1-3; 8 positions agree with TRBD1. V gave up 6 bases and J gave up 2 bases; unmatched junction bases: 9. Per germline, CDR1 LGHNA and CDR2 YSLEER. This CDR3 region has 16 residues. CDR3 amino acids: CASRPGQGNPGNTIYF. The CDR3 DNA follows: TGCGCCAGCAGGCCAGGACAGGGAAACCCTGGAAACACCATATATTTT.